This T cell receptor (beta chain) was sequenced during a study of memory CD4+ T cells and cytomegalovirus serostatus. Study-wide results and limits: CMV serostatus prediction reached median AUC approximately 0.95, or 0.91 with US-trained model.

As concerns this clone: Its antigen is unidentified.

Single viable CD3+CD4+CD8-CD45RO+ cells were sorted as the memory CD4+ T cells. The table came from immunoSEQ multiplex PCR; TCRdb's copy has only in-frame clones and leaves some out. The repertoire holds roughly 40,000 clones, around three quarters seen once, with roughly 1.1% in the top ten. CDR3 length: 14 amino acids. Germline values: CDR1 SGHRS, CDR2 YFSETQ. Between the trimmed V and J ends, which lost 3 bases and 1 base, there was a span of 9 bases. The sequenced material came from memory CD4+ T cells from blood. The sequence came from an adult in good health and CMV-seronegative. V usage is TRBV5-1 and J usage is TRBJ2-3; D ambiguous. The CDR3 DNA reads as TGCGCCAGCAGCTCCCAGGACGGCACAGATACGCAGTATTTT. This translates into CASSSQDGTDTQYF.